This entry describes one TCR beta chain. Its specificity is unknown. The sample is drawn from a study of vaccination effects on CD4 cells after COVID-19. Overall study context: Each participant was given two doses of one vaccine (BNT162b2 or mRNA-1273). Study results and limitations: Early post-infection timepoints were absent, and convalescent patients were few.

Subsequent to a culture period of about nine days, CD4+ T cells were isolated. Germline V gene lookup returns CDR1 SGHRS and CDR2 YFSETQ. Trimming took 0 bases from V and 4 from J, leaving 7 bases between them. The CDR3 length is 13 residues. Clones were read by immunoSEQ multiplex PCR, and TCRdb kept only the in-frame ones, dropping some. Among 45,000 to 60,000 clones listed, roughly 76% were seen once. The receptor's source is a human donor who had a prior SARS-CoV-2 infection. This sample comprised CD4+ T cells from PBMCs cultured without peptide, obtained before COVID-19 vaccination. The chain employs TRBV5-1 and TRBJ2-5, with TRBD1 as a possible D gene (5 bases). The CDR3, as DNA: TGCGCCAGCAGCTTGGAAGGGGCAGAGACCCAGTACTTC. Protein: CASSLEGAETQYF.